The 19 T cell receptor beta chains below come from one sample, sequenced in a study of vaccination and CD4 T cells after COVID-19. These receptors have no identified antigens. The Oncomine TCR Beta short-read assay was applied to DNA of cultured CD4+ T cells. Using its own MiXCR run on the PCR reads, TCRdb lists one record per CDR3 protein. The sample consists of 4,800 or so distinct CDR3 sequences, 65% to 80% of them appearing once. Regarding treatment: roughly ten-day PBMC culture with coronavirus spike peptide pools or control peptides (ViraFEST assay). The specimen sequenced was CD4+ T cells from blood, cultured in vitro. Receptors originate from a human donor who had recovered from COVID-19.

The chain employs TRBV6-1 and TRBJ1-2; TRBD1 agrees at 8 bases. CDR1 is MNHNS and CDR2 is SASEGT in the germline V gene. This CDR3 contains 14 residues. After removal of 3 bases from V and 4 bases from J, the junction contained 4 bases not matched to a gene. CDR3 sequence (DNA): TGTGCCAGCAGTGAGGACAGGGCCCCCTATGGCTACACCTTC. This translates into CASSEDRAPYGYTF.

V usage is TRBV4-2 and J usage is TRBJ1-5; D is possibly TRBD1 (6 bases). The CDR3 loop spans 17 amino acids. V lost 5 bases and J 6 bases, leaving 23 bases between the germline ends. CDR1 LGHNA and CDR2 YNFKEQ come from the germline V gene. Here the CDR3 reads CASSSQGLGGESQPQHF. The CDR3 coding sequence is TGTGCCAGCAGCTCACAGGGTCTAGGGGGAGAGAGTCAGCCCCAGCATTTT.

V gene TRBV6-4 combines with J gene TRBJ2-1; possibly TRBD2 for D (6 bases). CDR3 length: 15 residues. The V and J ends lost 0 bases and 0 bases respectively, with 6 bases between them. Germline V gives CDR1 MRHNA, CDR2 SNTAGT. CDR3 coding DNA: TGTGCCAGCAGTGACTCTAGCGGCTCCTACAATGAGCAGTTCTTC. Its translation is CASSDSSGSYNEQFF.

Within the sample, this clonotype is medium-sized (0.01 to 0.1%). CDR3 DNA: TGTGCCAGCAGCTGGGGCCTAGCGGGAGCCGGGGCCAACGTCCTGACTTTC. The encoded protein is CASSWGLAGAGANVLTF. This sequence joins TRBV5-4 and TRBJ2-6; 10 nucleotides line up with TRBD2. Germline CDR1 is SGHNT and CDR2 is YYREEE (reference sequence). Unmatched junction bases numbered 7, after V lost 3 bases and J lost 4 bases. The CDR3 has 17 residues.

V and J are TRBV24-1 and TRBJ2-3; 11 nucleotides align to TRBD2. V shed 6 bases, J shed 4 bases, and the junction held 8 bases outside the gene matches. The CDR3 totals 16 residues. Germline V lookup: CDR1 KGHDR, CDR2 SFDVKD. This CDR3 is CATSTSGSEGPDTQYF. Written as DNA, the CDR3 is TGTGCCACCAGTACTAGCGGGAGTGAGGGCCCAGATACGCAGTATTTT.

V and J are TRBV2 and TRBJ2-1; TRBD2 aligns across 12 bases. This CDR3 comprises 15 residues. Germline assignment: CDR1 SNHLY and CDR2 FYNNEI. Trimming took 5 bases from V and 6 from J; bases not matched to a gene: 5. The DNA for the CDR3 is TGTGCCAGCAGTAGGACTAGCGGGAAGGTCAATGAGCAGTTCTTC. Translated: CASSRTSGKVNEQFF.

The CDR3 sequence is CASSEVPNQPQHF. CDR3 nucleotides: TGTGCCAGCAGTGAAGTGCCCAATCAGCCCCAGCATTTT. The rearrangement links TRBV2 to TRBJ1-5; D gene uncertain. The CDR3 totals 13 residues. V lost 1 base and J 3 bases, leaving 4 bases between the germline ends. From germline, CDR1 is SNHLY and CDR2 FYNNEI.

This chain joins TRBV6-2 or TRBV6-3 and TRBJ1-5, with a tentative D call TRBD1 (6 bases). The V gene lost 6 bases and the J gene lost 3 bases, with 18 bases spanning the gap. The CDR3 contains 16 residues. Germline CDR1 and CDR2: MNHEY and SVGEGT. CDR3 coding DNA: TGTGCCAGCAGAGCCGGGGACATCGGATTCAATCAGCCCCAGCATTTT. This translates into CASRAGDIGFNQPQHF.

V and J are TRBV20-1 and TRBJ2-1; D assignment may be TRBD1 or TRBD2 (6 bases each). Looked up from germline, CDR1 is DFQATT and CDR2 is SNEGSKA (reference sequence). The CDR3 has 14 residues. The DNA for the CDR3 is TGCAGAGCTGCGTTAGGGGGGACTTACAATGAGCAGTTCTTC. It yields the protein CRAALGGTYNEQFF.

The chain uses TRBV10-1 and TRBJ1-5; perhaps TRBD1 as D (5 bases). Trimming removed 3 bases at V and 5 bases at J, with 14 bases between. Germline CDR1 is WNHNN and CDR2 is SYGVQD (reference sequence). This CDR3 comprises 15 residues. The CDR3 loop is CASSDLGDSHQPQHF. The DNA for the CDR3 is TGCGCCAGCAGTGATTTGGGGGACTCCCATCAGCCCCAGCATTTT.

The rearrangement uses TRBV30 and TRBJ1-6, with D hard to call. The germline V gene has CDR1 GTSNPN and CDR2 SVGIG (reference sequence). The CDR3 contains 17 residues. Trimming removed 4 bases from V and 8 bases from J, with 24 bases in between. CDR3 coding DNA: TGTGCCTGGAATAGCGTGGCTAGGTACAGAAACGATTCACCCCTCCACTTT. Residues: CAWNSVARYRNDSPLHF.

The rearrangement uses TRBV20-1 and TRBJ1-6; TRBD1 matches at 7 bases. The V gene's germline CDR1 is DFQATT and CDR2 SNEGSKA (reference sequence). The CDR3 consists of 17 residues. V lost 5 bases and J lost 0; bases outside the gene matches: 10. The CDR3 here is CSASGTDTSSYNSPLHF. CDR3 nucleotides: TGCAGTGCTTCCGGGACAGACACTAGCTCCTATAATTCACCCCTCCACTTT.

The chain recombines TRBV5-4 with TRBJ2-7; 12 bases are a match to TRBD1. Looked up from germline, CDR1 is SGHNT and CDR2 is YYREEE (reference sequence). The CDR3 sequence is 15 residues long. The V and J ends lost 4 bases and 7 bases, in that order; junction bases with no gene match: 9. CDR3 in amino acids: CASSPPGQGAGEQYF. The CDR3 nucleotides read TGTGCCAGCAGCCCGCCGGGACAGGGGGCAGGAGAGCAGTACTTC.

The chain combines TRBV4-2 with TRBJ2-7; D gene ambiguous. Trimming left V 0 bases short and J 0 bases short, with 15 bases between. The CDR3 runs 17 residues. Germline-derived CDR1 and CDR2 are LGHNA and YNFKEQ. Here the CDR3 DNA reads TGTGCCAGCAGCCAAGAGTTTGCCGGACCGAGCTCCTACGAGCAGTACTTC. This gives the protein CASSQEFAGPSSYEQYF.

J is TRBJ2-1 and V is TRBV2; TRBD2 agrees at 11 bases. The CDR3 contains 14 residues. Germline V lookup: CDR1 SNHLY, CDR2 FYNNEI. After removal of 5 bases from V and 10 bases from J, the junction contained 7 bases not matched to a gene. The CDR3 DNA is TGTGCCAGCAGTCTGGGACTAGCGGAAATAGAGCAGTTCTTC. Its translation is CASSLGLAEIEQFF.

CDR3 amino acids: CASSLARDRGYTQYF. For the CDR3, the DNA is TGTGCCAGCAGCTTAGCTCGGGACAGGGGATATACGCAGTATTTT. The V call is TRBV7-9, the J call TRBJ2-3; TRBD1 aligns across 10 bases. Germline V gives CDR1 SEHNR, CDR2 FQNEAQ (reference sequence). Trimming at V came to 0 bases and at J to 7 bases, leaving 4 bases not matched to a gene. This CDR3 has 15 amino acids. Full variable domain (outside the CDR3, taken from reference TRBV7-9 and TRBJ2-3): DTGVSQNPRHKITKRGQNVTFRCDPISEHNRLYWYRQTLGQGPEFLTYFQNEAQLEKSRLLSDRFSAERPKGSFSTLEIQRTEQGDSAMYLCASSLARDRGYTQYFGPGTRLTVL.

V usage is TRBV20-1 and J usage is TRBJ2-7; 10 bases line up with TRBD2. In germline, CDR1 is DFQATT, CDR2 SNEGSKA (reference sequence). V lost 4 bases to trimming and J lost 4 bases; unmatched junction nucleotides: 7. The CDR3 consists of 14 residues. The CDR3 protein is CSATGLAEPYEQYF. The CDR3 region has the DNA TGCAGTGCTACCGGACTAGCGGAACCTTACGAGCAGTACTTC.

The CDR3 bases are TGTGCCAGCAGTCCCGGGACTATCAATGAGCAGTTCTTC. This sequence encodes CASSPGTINEQFF. J is TRBJ2-1 and V is TRBV7-2; 7 bases agree with TRBD2. Germline V gene sequence: CDR1 SGHTA, CDR2 FQGNSA. Losses at the gene ends were 6 bases for V and 6 bases for J; bases not matched to a gene: 5. There are 13 residues in the CDR3.

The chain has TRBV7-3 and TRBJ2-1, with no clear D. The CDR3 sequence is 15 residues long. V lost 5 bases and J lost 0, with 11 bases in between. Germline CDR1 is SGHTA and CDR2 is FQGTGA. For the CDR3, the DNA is TGTGCCAGCAGCAAGTCGGTAAGCTCCTACAATGAGCAGTTCTTC. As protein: CASSKSVSSYNEQFF.